Listed below are T cell receptor beta chains from one sample, sequenced in a study of CD8+ T cells in alopecia areata. Profiling relied on immunoSEQ multiplex PCR, and the TCRdb table lists in-frame clones only, not all of them. The data show roughly 150,000 clones, around 50% seen once. Material for sequencing was CD4+ T cells sorted from blood. These receptors were obtained from a human donor with alopecia areata. Each CDR3 is given with its conserved first and last residue. The order of the fields is D gene, clone size, V gene, J gene, CDR3 protein, CDR3 DNA. D genes are given only for firm matches. Clone sizes are given selectively: once, few, many, or a class where the clone is expanded.

NA,few,TRBV29-1,TRBJ2-5,CSVGFSVSETQYF,TGCAGCGTTGGGTTCTCGGTGTCAGAGACCCAGTACTTC
NA,NA,TRBV27,TRBJ1-1,CASSQHLWGTEAFF,TGTGCCAGCAGCCAACATCTCTGGGGCACTGAAGCTTTCTTT
NA,few,TRBV30,TRBJ2-3,CAWSVRARDTQYF,TGTGCCTGGAGTGTCAGGGCAAGAGATACGCAGTATTTT
TRBD2,NA,TRBV7-9,TRBJ2-3,CASRRDRRLAGESDTQYF,TGTGCCAGCAGGCGAGACCGGCGACTAGCGGGAGAGTCGGATACGCAGTATTTT
TRBD1,NA,TRBV29-1,TRBJ2-7,CSVVRDRSHYEQYF,TGCAGCGTAGTTCGGGACAGGTCACACTACGAGCAGTACTTC
NA,few,TRBV2,TRBJ2-7,CASSGNGGGHEQYF,TGTGCCAGCAGTGGGAACGGAGGTGGCCACGAGCAGTACTTC
NA,NA,TRBV7-9,TRBJ2-5,CASSLLGKQETQYF,TGTGCCAGCAGCTTACTTGGAAAACAAGAGACCCAGTACTTC
NA,NA,TRBV27,TRBJ2-1,CATPSRHPEGEQFF,TGTGCCACCCCGTCTAGACACCCCGAGGGTGAGCAGTTCTTC
NA,NA,TRBV6-6,TRBJ2-4,CASVKSNRNIQYF,TGTGCCAGCGTAAAGTCTAATAGGAACATTCAGTACTTC
TRBD1,NA,TRBV4-2,TRBJ2-1,CASSQRIDRGPGEQFF,TGTGCCAGCAGCCAACGCATAGACAGGGGGCCCGGTGAGCAGTTCTTC
TRBD2,NA,TRBV29-1,TRBJ2-5,CSGGLAGLGETQYF,TGCAGCGGTGGACTAGCGGGACTCGGGGAGACCCAGTACTTC
NA,NA,TRBV2,TRBJ1-5,CASAGEKQPQHF,TGTGCCAGTGCTGGGGAAAAGCAGCCCCAGCATTTT
NA,NA,TRBV5-1,TRBJ2-3,CASSLGEDTQYF,TGCGCCAGCAGCTTGGGAGAAGATACGCAGTATTTT
NA,NA,TRBV2,TRBJ2-3,CASWTAPTTSTDTQYF,TGTGCCAGCTGGACAGCTCCTACTACTAGCACAGATACGCAGTATTTT
NA,NA,TRBV7-6,TRBJ2-1,CASSLALRSEQFF,TGTGCCAGCAGCTTAGCGCTTAGGTCGGAGCAGTTCTTC
NA,once,TRBV29-1,TRBJ2-7,CSVIVQGDYEQYF,TGCAGCGTTATCGTCCAGGGAGATTACGAGCAGTACTTC
TRBD1,NA,TRBV5-1,TRBJ1-2,CASSLLMGQLYGYTF,TGCGCCAGCAGCTTGCTTATGGGACAGCTCTATGGCTACACCTTC
NA,few,TRBV19,TRBJ1-1,CASSIIAKNTEAFF,TGTGCCAGTAGTATAATTGCGAAGAACACTGAAGCTTTCTTT
NA,NA,TRBV2,TRBJ2-1,CASSEVSRYNEQFF,TGTGCCAGCAGTGAGGTTTCCCGTTACAATGAGCAGTTCTTC
NA,few,TRBV29-1,TRBJ2-1,CSVEGGWGSSYNEQFF,TGCAGCGTTGAAGGGGGATGGGGGAGCTCCTACAATGAGCAGTTCTTC
NA,NA,TRBV29-1,TRBJ1-2,CSAGAWGPSDGYTF,TGCAGCGCTGGAGCCTGGGGTCCGAGCGATGGCTACACCTTC